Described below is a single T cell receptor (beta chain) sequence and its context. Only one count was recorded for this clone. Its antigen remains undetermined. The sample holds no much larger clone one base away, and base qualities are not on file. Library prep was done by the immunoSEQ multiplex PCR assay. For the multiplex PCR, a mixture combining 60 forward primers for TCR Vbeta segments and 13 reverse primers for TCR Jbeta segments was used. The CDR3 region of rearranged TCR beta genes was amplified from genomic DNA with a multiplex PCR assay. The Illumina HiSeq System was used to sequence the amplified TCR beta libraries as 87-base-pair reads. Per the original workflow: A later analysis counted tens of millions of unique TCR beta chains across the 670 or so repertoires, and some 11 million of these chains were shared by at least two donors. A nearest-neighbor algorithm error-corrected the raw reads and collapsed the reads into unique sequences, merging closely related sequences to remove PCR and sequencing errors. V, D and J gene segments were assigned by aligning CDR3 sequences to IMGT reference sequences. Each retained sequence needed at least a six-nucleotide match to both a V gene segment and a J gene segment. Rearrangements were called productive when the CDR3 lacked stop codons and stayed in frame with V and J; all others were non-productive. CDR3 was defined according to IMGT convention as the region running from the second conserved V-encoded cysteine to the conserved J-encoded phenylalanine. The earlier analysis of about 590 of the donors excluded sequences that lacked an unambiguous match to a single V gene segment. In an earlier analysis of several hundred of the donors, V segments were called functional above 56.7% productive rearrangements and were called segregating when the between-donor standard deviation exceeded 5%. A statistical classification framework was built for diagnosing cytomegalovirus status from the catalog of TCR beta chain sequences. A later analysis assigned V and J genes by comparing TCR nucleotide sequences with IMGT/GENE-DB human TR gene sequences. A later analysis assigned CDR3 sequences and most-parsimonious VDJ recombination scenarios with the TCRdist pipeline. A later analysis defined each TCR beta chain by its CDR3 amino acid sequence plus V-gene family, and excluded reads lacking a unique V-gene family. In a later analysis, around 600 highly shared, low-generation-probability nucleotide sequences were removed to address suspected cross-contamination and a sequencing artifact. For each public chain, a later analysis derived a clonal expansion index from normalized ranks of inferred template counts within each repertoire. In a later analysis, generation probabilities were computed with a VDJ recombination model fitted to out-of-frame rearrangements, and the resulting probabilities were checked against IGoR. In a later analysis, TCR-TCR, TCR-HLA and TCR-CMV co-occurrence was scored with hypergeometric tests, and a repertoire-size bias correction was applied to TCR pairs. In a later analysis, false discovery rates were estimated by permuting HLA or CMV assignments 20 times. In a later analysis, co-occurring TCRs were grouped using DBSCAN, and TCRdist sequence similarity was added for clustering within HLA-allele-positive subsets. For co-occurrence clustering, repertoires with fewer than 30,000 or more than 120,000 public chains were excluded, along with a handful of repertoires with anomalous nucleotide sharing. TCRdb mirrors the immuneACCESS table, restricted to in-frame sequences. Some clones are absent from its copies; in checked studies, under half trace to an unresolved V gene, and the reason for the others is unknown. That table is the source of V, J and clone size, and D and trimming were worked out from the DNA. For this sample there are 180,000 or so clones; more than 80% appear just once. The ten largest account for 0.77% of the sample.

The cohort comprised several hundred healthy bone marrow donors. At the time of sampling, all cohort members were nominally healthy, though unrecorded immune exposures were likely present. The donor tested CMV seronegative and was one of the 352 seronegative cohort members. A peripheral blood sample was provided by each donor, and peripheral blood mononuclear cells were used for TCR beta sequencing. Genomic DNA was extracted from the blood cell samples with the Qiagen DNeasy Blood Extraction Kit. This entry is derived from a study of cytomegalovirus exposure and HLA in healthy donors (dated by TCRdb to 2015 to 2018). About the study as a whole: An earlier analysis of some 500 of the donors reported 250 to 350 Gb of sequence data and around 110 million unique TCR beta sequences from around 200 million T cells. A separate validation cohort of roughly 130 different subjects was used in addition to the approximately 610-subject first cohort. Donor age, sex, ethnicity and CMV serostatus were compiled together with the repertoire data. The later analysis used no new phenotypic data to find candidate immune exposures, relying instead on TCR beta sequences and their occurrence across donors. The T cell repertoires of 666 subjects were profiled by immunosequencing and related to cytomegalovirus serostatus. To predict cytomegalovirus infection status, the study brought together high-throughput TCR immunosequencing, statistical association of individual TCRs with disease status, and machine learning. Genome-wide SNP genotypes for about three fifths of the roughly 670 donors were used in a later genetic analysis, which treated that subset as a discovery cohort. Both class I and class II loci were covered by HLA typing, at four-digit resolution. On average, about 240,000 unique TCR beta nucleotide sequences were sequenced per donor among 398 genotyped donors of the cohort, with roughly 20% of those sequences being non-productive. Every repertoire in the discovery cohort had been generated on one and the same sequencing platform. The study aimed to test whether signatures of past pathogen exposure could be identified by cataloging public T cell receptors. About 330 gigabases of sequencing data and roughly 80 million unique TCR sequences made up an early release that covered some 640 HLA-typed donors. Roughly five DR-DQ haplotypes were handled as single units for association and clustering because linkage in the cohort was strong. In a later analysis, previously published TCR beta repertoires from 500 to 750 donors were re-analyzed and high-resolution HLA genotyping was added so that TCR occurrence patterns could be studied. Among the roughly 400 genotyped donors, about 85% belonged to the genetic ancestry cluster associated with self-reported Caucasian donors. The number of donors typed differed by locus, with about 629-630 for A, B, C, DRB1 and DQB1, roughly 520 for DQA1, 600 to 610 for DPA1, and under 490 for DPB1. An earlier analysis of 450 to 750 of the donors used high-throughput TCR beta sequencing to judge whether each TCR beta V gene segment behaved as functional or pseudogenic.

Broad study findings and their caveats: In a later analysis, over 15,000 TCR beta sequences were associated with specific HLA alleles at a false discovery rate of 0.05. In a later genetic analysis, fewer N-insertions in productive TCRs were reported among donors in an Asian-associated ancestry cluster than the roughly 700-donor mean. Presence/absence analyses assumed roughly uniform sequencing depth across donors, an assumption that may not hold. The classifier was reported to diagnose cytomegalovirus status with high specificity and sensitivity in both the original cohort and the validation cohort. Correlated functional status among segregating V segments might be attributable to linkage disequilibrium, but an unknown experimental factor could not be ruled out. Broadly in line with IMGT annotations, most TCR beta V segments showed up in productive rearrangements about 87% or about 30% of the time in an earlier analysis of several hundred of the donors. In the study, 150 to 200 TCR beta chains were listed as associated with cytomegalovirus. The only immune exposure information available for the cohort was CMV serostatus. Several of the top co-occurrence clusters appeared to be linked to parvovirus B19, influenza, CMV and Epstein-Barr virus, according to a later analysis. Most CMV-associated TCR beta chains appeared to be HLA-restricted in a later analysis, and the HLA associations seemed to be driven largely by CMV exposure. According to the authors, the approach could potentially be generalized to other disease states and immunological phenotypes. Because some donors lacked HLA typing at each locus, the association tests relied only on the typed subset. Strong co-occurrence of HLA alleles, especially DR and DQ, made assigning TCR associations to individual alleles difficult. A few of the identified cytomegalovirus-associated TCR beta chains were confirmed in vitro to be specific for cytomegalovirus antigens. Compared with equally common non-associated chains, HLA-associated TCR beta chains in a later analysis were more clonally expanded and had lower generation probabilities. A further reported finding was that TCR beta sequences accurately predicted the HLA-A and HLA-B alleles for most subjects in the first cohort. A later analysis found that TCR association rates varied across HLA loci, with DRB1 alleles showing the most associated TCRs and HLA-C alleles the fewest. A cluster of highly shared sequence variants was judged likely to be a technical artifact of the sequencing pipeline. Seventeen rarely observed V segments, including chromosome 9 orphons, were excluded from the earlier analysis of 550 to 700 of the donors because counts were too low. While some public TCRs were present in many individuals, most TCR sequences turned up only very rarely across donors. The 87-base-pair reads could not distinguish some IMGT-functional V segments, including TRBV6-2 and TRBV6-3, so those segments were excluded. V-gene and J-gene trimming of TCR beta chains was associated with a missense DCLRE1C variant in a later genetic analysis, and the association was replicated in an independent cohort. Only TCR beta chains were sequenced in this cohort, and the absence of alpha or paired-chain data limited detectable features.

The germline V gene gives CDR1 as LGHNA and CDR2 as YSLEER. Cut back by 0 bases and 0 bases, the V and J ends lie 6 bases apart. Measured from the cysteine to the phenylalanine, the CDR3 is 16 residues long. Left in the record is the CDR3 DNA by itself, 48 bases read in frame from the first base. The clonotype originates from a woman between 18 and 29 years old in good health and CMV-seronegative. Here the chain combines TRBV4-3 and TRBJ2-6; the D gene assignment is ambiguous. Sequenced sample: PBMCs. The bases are TGCGCCAGCAGCCAAGAAGCTAGCTCTGGGGCCAACGTCCTGACTTTC. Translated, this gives CASSQEASSGANVLTF.